The T cell receptor beta chain under discussion was sequenced for a study of T cell changes during pregnancy in multiple sclerosis. In this sample, this clone turned up a few times. Clones were read by immunoSEQ multiplex PCR, and TCRdb kept only the in-frame ones, dropping some. The sample lists 40,000 to 50,000 clones; roughly 88% were seen once. Sequencing was performed on CD8+ T cells from peripheral blood mononuclear cells, taken in the first trimester of pregnancy. This receptor was obtained from a female donor with multiple sclerosis, enrolled in a pregnancy study.

The CDR3 DNA reads as TGTGCCAGCAGCTCAACGACAGGGGTGAACACTGAAGCTTTCTTT. Its translation is CASSSTTGVNTEAFF. The rearrangement joins TRBV7-9 to TRBJ1-1, with 8 nucleotides matching TRBD1. This CDR3 is built from 15 residues. V was pared by 4 bases and J by 0 bases, with 4 bases of the junction left unmatched. The germline V gene encodes CDR1 SEHNR and CDR2 FQNEAQ (reference sequence).